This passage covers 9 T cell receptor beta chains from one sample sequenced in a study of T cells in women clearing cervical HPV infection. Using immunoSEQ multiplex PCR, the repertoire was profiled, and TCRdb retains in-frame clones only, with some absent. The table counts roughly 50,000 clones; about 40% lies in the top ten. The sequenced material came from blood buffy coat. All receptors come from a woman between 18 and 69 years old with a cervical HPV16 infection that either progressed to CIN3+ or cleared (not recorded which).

The CDR3 bases that were read are TGTGCCAGCAGCCCAGGGTATGTGAGCAATCAGCCG. It codes for CASSPGYVSNQP. The CDR3 in its entirety is CASSPGYVSNQPQYF. The chain couples TRBV7-2 to TRBJ2-3; perhaps TRBD1 as D (5 bases). The CDR3 end lies 3 residues beyond the end of the read and is filled in from the germline J gene. Looked up from germline, CDR1 is SGHTA and CDR2 is FQGNSA. The CDR3 consists of 15 residues.

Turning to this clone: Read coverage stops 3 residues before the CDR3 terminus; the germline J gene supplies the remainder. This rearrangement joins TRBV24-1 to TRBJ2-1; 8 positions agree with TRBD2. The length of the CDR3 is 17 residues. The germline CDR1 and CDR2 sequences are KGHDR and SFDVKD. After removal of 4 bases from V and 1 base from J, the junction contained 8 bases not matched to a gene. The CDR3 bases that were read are TGTGCCACCAGTGACCCCCTTAGCGGGGCTTCCTACAATGAG. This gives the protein CATSDPLSGASYNE. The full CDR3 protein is CATSDPLSGASYNEQFF.

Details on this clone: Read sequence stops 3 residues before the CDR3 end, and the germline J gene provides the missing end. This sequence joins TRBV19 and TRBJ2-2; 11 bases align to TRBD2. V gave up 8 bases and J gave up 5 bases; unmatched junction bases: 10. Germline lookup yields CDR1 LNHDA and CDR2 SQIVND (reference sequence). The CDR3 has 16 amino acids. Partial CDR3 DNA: TGTGCCAGTGGATTCGGGACTAGCGGTGTGACCGGGGAG. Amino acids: CASGFGTSGVTGE. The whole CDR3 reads CASGFGTSGVTGELFF.

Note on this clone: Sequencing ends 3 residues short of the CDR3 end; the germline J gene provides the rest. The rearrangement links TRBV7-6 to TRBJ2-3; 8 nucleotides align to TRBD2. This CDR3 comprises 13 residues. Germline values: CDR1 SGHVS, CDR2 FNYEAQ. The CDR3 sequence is CASSISGIETQYF. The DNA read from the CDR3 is TGTGCCAGCAGCATTAGCGGGATTGAGACG.

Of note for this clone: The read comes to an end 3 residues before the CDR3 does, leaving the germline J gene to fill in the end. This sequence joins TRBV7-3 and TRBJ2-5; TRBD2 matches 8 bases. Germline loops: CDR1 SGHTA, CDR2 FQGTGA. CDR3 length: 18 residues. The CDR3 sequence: CASSLIGVAGGSTDTQYF. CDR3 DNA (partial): TGTGCCAGCAGCTTAATAGGAGTGGCGGGGGGAAGCACAGATACC. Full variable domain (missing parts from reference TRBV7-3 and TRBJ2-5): GAGVSQTPSNKVTEKGKYVELRCDPISGHTALYWYRQSLGQGPEFLIYFQGTGAADDSGLPNDRFFAVRPEGSVSTLKIQRTERGDSAVYLCASSLIGVAGGSTDTQYFGPGTRLLVL.

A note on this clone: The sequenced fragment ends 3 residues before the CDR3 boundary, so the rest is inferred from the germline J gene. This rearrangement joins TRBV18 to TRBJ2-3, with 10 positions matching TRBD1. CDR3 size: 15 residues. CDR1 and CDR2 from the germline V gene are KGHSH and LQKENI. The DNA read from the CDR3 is TGTGCCAGCTCACCCCGACAGGGGGCCCAAGAGACG. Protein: CASSPRQGAQET. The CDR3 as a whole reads CASSPRQGAQETQYF. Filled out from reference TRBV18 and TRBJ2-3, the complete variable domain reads NAGVMQNPRHLVRRRGQEARLRCSPMKGHSHVYWYRQLPEEGLKFMVYLQKENIIDESGMPKERFSAEFPKEGPSILRIQQVVRGDSAAYFCASSPRQGAQETQYFGPGTRLTVL.

CDR3 DNA, as far as it was read: TGTGCCAGCAGCCAATTTACAGGGGGCGACGGT. It translates to CASSQFTGGDG. In full, the CDR3 is CASSQFTGGDGQYF. The chain uses TRBV7-9 and TRBJ2-4; 9 bases map to TRBD1. From the germline J gene comes the end of the CDR3, since the read stops 3 residues before it. The CDR3 sequence is 14 residues long. Germline V gene data show CDR1 as SEHNR and CDR2 as FQNEAQ (reference sequence).

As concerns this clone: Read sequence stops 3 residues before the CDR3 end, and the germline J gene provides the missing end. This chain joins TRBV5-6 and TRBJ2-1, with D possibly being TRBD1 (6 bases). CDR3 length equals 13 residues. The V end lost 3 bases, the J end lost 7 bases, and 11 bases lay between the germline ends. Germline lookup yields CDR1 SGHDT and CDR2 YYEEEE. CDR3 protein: CASSSGVANEQFF. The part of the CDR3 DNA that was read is TGTGCCAGCAGCTCAGGGGTTGCGAATGAG.

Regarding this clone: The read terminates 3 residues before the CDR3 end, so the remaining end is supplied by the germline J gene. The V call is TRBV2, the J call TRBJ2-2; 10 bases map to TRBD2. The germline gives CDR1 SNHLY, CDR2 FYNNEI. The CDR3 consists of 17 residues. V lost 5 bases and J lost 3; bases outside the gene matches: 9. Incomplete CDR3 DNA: TGTGCCAGCAGTCCTCCTAGCGGGAGAAAGGACACCGGGGAG. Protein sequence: CASSPPSGRKDTGE. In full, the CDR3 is CASSPPSGRKDTGELFF.